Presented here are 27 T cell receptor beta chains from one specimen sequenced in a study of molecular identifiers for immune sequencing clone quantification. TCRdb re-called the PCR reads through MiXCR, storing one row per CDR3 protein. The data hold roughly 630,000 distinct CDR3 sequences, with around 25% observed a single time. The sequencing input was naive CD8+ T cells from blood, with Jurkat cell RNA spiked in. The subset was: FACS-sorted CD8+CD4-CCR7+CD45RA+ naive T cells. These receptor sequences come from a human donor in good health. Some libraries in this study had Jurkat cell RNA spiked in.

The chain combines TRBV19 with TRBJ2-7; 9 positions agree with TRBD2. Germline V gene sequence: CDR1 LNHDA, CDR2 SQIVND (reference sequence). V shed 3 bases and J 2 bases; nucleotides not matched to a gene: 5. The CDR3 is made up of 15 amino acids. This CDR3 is CASSISTSGTYEQYF. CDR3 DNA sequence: TGTGCCAGTAGTATTTCGACTAGCGGTACCTACGAGCAGTACTTC.

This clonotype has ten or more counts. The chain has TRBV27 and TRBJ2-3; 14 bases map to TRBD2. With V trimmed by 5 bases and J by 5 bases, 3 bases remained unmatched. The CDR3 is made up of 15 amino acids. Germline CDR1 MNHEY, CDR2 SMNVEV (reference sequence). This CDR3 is CASSTGTSGRDTQYF. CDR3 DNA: TGTGCCAGCAGTACCGGGACTAGCGGGAGAGATACGCAGTATTTT.

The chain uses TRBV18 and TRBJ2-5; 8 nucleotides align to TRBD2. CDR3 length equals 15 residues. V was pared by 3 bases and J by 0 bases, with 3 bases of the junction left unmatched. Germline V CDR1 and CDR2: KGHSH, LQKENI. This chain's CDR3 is CASSPGGRNQETQYF. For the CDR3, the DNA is TGTGCCAGCTCACCTGGCGGGAGGAACCAAGAGACCCAGTACTTC. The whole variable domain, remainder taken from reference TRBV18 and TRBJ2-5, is NAGVMQNPRHLVRRRGQEARLRCSPMKGHSHVYWYRQLPEEGLKFMVYLQKENIIDESGMPKERFSAEFPKEGPSILRIQQVVRGDSAAYFCASSPGGRNQETQYFGPGTRLLVL.

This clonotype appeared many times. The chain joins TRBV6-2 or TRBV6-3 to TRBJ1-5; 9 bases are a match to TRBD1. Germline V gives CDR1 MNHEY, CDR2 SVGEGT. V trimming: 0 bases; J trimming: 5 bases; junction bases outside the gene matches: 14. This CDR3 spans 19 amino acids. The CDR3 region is CASSYSSGTGGAGYQPQHF. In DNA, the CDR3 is TGTGCCAGCAGTTACTCATCTGGTACAGGGGGCGCGGGCTATCAGCCCCAGCATTTT.

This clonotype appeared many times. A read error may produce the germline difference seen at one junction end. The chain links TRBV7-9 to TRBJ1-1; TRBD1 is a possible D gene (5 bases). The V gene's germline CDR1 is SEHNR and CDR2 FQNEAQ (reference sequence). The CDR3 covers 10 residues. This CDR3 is CASSRSGTLF. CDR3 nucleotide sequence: TGTGCCAGCAGCCGCTCCGGGACTCTCTTT. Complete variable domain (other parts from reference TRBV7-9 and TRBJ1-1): DTGVSQNPRHKITKRGQNVTFRCDPISEHNRLYWYRQTLGQGPEFLTYFQNEAQLEKSRLLSDRFSAERPKGSFSTLEIQRTEQGDSAMYLCASSRSGTLFGQGTRLTVV.

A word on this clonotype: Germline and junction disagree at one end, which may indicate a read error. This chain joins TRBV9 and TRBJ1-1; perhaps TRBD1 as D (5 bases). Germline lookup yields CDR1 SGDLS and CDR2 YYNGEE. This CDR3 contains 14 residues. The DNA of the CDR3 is TGTGCCAGCAGCGTAGAAGGGGTTGACACTGGAGCTTTCTTT. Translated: CASSVEGVDTGAFF. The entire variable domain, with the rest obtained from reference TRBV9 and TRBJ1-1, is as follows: DSGVTQTPKHLITATGQRVTLRCSPRSGDLSVYWYQQSLDQGLQFLIQYYNGEERAKGNILERFSAQQFPDLHSELNLSSLELGDSALYFCASSVEGVDTGAFFGQGTRLTVV.

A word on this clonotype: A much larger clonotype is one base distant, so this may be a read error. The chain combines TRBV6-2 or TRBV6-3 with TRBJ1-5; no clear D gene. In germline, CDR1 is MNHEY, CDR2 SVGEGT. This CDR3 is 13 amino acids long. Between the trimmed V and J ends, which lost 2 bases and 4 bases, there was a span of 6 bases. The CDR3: CASSYPANQPQHF. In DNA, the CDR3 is TGTGCCAGCAGTTACCCGGCAAATCAGCCCCAGCATTTT.

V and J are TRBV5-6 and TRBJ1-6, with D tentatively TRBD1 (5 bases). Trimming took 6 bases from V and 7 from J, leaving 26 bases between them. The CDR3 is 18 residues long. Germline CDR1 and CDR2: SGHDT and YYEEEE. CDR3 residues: CASTSMGPTRPTNSPLHF. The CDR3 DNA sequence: TGTGCCAGCACCTCGATGGGACCCACTCGGCCGACCAATTCACCCCTCCACTTT.

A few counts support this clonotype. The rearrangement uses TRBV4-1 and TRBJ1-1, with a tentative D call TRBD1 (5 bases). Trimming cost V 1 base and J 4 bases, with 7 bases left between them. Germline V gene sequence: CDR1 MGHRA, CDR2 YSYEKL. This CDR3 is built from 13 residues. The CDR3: CASSQGGFTEAFF. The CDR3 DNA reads TGCGCCAGCAGCCAAGGGGGGTTCACTGAAGCTTTCTTT.

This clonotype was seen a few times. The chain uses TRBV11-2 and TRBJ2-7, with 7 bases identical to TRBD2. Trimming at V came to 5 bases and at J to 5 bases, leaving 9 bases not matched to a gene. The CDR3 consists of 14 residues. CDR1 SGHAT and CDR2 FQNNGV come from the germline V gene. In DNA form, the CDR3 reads TGTGCCAGCAGCCCAGCCTGGGGGAGGGACGAGCAGTACTTC. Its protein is CASSPAWGRDEQYF. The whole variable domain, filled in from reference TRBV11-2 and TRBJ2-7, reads EAGVAQSPRYKIIEKRQSVAFWCNPISGHATLYWYQQILGQGPKLLIQFQNNGVVDDSQLPKDRFSAERLKGVDSTLKIQPAKLEDSAVYLCASSPAWGRDEQYFGPGTRLTVT.

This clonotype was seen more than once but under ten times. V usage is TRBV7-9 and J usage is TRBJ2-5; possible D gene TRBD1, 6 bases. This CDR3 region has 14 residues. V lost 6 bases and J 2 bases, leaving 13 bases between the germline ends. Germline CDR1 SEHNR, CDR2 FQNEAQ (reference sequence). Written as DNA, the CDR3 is TGTGCCAGCAGTAGACCGGACAGACAAGAGACCCAGTACTTC. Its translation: CASSRPDRQETQYF.

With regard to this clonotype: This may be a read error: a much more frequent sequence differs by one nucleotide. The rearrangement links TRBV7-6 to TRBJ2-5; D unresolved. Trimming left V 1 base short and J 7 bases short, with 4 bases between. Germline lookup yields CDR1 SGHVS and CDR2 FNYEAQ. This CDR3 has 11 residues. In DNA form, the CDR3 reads TGTGCCAGCAGCTTAGGGCTGACCCAGTACTTC. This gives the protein CASSLGLTQYF. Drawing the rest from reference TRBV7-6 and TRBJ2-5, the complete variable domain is GAGVSQSPRYKVTKRGQDVALRCDPISGHVSLYWYRQALGQGPEFLTYFNYEAQQDKSGLPNDRFSAERPEGSISTLTIQRTEQRDSAMYRCASSLGLTQYFGPGTRLLVL.

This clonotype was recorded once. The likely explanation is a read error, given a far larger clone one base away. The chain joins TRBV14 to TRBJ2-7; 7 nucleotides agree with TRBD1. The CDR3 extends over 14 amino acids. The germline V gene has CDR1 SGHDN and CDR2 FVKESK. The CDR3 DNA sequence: TGTGCCAGCAGCCAAGGGACAGGTCTTTACGAGCGGTACTTC. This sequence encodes CASSQGTGLYERYF.

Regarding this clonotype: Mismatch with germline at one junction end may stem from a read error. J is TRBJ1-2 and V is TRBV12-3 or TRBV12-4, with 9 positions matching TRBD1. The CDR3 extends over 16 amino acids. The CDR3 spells CASSLGRTGVWGGYSF. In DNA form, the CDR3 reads TGTGCCAGCAGTTTAGGAAGGACAGGGGTGTGGGGAGGCTACTCCTTC.

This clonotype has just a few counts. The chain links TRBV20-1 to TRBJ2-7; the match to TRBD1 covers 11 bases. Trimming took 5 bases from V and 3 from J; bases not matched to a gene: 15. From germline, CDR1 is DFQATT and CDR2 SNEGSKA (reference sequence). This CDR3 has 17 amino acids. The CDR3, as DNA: TGCAGTGCTCCTGGACAGGGGGCCCTCCCGCTACGCTACGAGCAGTACTTC. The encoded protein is CSAPGQGALPLRYEQYF.

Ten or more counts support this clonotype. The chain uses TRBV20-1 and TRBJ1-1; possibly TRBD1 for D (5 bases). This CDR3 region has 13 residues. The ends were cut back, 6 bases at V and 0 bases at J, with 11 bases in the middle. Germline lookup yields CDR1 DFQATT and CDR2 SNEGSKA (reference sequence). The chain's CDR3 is CSAKDRLNTEAFF. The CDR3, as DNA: TGCAGTGCCAAAGACAGACTGAACACTGAAGCTTTCTTT.

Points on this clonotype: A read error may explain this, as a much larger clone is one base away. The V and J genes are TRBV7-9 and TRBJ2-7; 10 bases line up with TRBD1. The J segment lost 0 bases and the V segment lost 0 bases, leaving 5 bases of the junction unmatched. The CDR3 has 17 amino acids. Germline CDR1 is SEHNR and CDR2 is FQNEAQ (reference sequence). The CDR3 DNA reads TGTGCCAGCAGCTTAGCTCCGGGACAGGGGCCCTCCTACGAGCAGTACTTC. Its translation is CASSLAPGQGPSYEQYF.

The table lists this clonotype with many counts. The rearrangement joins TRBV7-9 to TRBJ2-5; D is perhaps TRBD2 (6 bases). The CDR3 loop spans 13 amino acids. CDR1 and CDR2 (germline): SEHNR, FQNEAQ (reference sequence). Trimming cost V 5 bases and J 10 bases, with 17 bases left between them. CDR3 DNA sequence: TGTGCCAGCAGCCCACCGGGACTCCCAGACCAGTACTTC. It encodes CASSPPGLPDQYF.

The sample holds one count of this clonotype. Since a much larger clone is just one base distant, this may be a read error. The CDR3: CASSLDRDEVNTDAFF. As DNA, the CDR3 is TGCGCCAGCAGCCTCGACAGGGATGAGGTGAACACTGATGCTTTCTTT. The rearrangement uses TRBV4-1 and TRBJ1-1; 7 nucleotides align to TRBD1. The CDR3 runs 16 residues. Per germline, CDR1 MGHRA and CDR2 YSYEKL.

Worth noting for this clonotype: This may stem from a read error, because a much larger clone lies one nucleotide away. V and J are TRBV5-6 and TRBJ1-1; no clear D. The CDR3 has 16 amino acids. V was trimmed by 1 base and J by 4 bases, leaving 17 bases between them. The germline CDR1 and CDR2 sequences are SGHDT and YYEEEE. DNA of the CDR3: TGTGCCAGCAGCTTGACCCGGTGGCGGGGTGGCACTGAAGCTTTCTTT. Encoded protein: CASSLTRWRGGTEAFF.

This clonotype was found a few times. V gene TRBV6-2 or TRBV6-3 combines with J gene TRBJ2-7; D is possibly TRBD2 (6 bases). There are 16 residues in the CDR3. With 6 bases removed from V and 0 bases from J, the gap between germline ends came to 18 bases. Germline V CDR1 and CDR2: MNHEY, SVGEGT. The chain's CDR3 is CASRPPRGESSYEQYF. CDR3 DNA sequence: TGTGCCAGCAGACCTCCGCGGGGCGAGAGCTCCTACGAGCAGTACTTC.

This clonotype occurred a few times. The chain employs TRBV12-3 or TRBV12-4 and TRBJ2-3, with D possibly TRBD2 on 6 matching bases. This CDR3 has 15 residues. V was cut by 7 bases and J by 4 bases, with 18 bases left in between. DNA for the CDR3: TGTGCCAGCACTCTCGTTGGGGGAGGTTCAGATACGCAGTATTTT. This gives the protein CASTLVGGGSDTQYF.

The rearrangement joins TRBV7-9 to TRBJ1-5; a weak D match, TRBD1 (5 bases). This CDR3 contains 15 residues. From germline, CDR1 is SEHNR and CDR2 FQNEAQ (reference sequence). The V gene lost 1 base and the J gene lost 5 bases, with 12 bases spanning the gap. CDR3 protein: CASSLVVTVDQPQHF. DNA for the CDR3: TGTGCCAGCAGCTTAGTCGTGACAGTGGATCAGCCCCAGCATTTT.

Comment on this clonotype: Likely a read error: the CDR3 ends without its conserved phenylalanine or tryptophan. The CDR3 DNA reads TGTGCCAGCAGTTCTAGCGGAACTCCCTACGAGCAGTACATC. Amino acids: CASSSSGTPYEQYI. The rearrangement uses TRBV7-9 and TRBJ2-7; 7 positions match TRBD2. Germline V gene lookup returns CDR1 SEHNR and CDR2 FQNEAQ (reference sequence). Unmatched junction bases numbered 7, after V lost 6 bases and J lost 2 bases. The CDR3 is made up of 14 amino acids.

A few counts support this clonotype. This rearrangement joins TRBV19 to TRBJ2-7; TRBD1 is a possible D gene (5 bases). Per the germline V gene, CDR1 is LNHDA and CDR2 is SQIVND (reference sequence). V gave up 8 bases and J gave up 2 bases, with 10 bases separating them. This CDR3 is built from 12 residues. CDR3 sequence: CASGQGAYEQYF. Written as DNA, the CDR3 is TGTGCCAGTGGTCAGGGCGCCTACGAGCAGTACTTC. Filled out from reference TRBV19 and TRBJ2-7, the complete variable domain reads DGGITQSPKYLFRKEGQNVTLSCEQNLNHDAMYWYRQDPGQGLRLIYYSQIVNDFQKGDIAEGYSVSREKKESFPLTVTSAQKNPTAFYLCASGQGAYEQYFGPGTRLTVT.

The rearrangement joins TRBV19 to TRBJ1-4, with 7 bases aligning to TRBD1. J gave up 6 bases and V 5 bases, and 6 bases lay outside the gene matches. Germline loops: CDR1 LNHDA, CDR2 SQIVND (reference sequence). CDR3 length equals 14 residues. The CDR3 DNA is TGTGCCAGTAGTGTCGGGACAGACTATGAAAAACTGTTTTTT. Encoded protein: CASSVGTDYEKLFF.

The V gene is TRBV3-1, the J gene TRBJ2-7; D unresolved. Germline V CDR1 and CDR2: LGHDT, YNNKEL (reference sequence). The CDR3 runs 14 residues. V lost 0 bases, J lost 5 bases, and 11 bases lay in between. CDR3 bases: TGTGCCAGCAGCCAAGATCCGGTCATCGACGAGCAGTACTTC. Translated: CASSQDPVIDEQYF.